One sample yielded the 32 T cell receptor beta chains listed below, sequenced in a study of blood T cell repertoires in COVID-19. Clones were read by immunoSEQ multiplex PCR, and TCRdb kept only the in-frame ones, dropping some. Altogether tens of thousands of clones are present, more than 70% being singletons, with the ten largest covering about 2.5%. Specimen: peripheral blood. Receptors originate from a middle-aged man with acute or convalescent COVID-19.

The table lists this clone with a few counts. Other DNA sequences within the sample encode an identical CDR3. The CDR3 region is CSVGQGNNEQFF. The DNA for the CDR3 is TGCAGCGTTGGGCAGGGAAACAATGAGCAGTTCTTC. The chain carries TRBV29-1 and TRBJ2-1, with D possibly TRBD1 on 5 matching bases. V lost 4 bases and J 5 bases, leaving 9 bases between the germline ends. The CDR3 extends over 12 amino acids. CDR1 SQVTM and CDR2 ANQGSEA come from the germline V gene.

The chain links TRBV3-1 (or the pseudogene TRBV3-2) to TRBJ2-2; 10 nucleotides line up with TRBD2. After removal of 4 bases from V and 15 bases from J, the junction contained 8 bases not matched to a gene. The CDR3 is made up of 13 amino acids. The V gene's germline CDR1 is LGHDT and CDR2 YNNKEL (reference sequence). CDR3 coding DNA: TGTGCCAGCAGCCCCCGAGCGGGAGGGCCTTTGTTTTTT. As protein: CASSPRAGGPLFF.

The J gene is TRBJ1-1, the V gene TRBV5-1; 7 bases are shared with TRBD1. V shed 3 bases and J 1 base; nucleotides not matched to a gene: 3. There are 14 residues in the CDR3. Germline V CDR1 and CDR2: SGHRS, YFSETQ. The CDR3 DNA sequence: TGCGCCAGCAGCTCGACAGGGTCGAACACTGAAGCTTTCTTT. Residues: CASSSTGSNTEAFF.

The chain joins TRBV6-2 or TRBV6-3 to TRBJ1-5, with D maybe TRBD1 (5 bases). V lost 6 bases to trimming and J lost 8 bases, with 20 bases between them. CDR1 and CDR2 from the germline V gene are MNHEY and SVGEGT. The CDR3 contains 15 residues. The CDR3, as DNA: TGTGCCAGCAGCTTCCCGACCGACTCCAGGGAGCCCCAGCATTTT. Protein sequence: CASSFPTDSREPQHF.

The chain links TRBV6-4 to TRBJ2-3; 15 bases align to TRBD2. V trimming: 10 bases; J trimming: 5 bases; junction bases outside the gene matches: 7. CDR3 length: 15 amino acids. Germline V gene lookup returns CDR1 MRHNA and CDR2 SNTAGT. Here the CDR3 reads CATRTSGGARDTQYF. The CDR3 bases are TGTGCCACTAGGACTAGCGGGGGGGCCCGAGATACGCAGTATTTT.

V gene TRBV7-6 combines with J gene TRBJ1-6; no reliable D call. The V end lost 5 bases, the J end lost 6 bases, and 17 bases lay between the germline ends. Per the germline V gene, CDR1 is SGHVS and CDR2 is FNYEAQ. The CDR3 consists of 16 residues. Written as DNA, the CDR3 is TGTGCCAGCAGCGAAGGGAGGAACAGAAGTAATTCACCCCTCCACTTT. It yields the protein CASSEGRNRSNSPLHF.

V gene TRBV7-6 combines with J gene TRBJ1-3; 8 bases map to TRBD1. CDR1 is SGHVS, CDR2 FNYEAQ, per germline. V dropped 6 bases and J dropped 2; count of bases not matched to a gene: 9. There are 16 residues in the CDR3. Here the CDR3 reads CASSSSYRGAGNTIYF. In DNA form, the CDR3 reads TGTGCCAGCAGTTCTTCCTACAGGGGGGCTGGAAACACCATATATTTT.

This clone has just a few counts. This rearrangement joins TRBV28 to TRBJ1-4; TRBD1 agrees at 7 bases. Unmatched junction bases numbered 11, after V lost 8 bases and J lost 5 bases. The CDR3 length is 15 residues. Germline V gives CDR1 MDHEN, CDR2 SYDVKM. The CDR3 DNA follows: TGTGCCAGCCAACAAGGCGGGACAGCGAATGAAAAACTGTTTTTT. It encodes CASQQGGTANEKLFF.

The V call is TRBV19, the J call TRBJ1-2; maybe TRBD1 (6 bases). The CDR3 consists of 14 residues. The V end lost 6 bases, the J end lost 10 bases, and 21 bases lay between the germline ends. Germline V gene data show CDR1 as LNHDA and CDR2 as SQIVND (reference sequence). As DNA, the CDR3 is TGTGCCAGTAGCTCCGGGCGGGGGCGGATTGACTACACCTTC. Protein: CASSSGRGRIDYTF.

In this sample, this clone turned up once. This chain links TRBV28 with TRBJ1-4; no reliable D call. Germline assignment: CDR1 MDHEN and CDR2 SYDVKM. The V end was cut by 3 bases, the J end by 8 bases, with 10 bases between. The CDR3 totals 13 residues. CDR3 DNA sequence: TGTGCCAGCAGTTTCGGGATACGGGAAAAACTGTTTTTT. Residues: CASSFGIREKLFF.

The CDR3 spells CASSLSRVGANVLTF. CDR3 coding DNA: TGTGCCAGCAGCTTATCCAGGGTAGGGGCCAACGTCCTGACTTTC. This chain connects TRBV7-2 to TRBJ2-6, with D tentatively TRBD1 (5 bases). The CDR3 is made up of 15 amino acids. Trimming shortened V by 2 bases and J by 4 bases, and 9 bases separated the two germline ends. Germline V CDR1 and CDR2: SGHTA, FQGNSA.

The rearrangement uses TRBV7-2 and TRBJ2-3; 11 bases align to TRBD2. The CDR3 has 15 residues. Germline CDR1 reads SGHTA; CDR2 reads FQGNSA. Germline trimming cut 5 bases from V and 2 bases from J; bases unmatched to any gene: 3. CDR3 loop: CASSLSGGDTDTQYF. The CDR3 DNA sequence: TGTGCCAGCAGCCTTAGCGGGGGGGACACAGATACGCAGTATTTT. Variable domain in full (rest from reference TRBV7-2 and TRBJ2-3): GAGVSQSPSNKVTEKGKDVELRCDPISGHTALYWYRQSLGQGLEFLIYFQGNSAPDKSGLPSDRFSAERTGGSVSTLTIQRTQQEDSAVYLCASSLSGGDTDTQYFGPGTRLTVL.

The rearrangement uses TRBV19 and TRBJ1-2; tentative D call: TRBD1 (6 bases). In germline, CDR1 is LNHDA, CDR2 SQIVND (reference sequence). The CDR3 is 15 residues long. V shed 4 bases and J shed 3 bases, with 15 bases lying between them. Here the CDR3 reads CASSKPATGHYGYTF. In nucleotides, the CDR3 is TGTGCCAGTAGTAAGCCCGCGACAGGCCACTATGGCTACACCTTC. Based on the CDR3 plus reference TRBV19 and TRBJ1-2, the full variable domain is DGGITQSPKYLFRKEGQNVTLSCEQNLNHDAMYWYRQDPGQGLRLIYYSQIVNDFQKGDIAEGYSVSREKKESFPLTVTSAQKNPTAFYLCASSKPATGHYGYTFGSGTRLTVV.

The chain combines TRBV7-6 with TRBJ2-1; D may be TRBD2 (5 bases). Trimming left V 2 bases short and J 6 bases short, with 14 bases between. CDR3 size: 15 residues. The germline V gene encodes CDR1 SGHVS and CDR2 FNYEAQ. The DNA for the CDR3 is TGTGCCAGCAGCTTATGGACTGGAGTGGCCAATGAGCAGTTCTTC. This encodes CASSLWTGVANEQFF.

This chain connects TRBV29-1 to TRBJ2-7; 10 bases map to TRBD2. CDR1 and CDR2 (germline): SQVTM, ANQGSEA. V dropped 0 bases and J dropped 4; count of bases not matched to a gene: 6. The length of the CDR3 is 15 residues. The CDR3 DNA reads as TGCAGCGTTGAAGATCCTAGCGGGAGAGAGTACGAGCAGTACTTC. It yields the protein CSVEDPSGREYEQYF.

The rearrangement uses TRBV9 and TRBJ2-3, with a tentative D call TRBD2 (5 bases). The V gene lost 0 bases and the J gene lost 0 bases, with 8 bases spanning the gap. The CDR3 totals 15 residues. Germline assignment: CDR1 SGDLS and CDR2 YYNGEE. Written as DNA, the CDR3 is TGTGCCAGCAGCGTAGGTCCTAGCAGCACAGATACGCAGTATTTT. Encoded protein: CASSVGPSSTDTQYF.

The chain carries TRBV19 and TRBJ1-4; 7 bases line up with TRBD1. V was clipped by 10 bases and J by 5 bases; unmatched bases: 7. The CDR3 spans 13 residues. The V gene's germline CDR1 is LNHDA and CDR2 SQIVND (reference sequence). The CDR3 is CATEDRENEKLFF. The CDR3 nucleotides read TGTGCCACGGAAGACAGGGAAAATGAAAAACTGTTTTTT.

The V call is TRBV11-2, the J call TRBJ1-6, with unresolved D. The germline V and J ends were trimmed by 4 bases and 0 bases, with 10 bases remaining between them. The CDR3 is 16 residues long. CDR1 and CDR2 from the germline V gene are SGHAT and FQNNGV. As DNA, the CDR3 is TGTGCCAGCAGCTCCACTGAGAGCTCCTATAATTCACCCCTCCACTTT. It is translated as CASSSTESSYNSPLHF.

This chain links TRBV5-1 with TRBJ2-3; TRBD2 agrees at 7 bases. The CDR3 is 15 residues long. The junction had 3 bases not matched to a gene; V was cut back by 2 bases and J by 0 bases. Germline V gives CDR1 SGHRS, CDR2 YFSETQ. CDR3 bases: TGCGCCAGCAGCTTAGCGGGAAGTAGCACAGATACGCAGTATTTT. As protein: CASSLAGSSTDTQYF.

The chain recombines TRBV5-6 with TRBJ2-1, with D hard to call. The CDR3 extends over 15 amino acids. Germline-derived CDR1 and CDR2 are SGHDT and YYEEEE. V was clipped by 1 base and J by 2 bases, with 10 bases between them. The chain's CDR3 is CASSLYGLPYNEQFF. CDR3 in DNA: TGTGCCAGCAGCTTGTATGGGCTACCCTACAATGAGCAGTTCTTC.

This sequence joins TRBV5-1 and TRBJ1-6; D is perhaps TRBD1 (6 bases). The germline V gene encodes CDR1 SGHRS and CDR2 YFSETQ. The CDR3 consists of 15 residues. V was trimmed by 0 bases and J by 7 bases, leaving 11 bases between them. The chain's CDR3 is CASSLALDSNSPLHF. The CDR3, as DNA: TGCGCCAGCAGCTTGGCGTTGGACAGCAATTCACCCCTCCACTTT.

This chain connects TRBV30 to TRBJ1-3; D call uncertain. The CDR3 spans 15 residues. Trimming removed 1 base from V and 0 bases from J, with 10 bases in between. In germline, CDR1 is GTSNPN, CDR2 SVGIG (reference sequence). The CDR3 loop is CAWSATLSSGNTIYF. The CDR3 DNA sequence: TGTGCCTGGAGTGCCACTTTGTCCTCTGGAAACACCATATATTTT.

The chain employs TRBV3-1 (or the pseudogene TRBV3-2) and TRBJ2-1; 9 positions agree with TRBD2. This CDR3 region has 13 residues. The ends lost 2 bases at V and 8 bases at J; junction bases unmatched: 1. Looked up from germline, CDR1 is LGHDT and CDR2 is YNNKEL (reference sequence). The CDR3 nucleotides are TGTGCCAGCAGCCAATGGACTAGCGATGAGCAGTTCTTC. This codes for CASSQWTSDEQFF.

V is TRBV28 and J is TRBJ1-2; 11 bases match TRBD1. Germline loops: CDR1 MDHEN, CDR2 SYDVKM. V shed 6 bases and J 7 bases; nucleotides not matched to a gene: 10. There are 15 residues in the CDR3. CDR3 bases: TGTGCCAGCAGCCGGGACAGGGGGGCCCTCGGTGGCTACACCTTC. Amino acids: CASSRDRGALGGYTF.

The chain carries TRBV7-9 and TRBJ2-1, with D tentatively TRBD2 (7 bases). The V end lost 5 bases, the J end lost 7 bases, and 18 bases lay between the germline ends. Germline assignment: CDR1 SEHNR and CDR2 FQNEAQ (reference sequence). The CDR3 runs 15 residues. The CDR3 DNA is TGTGCCAGCAGCCTCCCGAGGGGGGGTGGAAATGAGCAGTTCTTC. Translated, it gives CASSLPRGGGNEQFF.

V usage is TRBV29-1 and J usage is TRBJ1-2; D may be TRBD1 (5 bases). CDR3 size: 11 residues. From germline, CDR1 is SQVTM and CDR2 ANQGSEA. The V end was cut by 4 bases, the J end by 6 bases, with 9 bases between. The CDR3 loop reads CSVGAGDGYTF. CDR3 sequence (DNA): TGCAGCGTTGGGGCGGGGGATGGCTACACCTTC.

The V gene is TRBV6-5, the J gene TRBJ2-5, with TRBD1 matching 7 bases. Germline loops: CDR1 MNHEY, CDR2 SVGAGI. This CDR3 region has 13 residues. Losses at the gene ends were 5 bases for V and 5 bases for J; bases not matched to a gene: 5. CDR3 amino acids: CASSTNRGETQYF. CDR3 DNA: TGTGCCAGCAGTACAAACAGGGGCGAGACCCAGTACTTC.

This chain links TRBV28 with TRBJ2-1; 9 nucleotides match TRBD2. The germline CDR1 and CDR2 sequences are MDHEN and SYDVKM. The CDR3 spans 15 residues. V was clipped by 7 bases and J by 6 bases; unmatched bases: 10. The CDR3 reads CASIISGSGTNEQFF. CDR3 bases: TGTGCCAGCATCATTAGCGGGAGCGGTACCAATGAGCAGTTCTTC. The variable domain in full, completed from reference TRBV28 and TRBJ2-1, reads DVKVTQSSRYLVKRTGEKVFLECVQDMDHENMFWYRQDPGLGLRLIYFSYDVKMKEKGDIPEGYSVSREKKERFSLILESASTNQTSMYLCASIISGSGTNEQFFGPGTRLTVL.

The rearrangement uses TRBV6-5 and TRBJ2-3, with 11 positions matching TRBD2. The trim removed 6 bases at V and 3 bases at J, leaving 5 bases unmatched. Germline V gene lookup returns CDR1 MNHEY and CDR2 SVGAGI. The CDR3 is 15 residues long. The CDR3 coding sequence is TGTGCCAGCAGAGTAGCGGGAGGGCCAACAGATACGCAGTATTTT. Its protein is CASRVAGGPTDTQYF.

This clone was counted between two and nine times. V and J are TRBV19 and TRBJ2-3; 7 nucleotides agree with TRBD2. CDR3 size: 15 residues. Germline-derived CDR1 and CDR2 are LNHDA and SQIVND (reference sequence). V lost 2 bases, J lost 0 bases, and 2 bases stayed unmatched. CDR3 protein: CASSIKGGSTDTQYF. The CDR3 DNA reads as TGTGCCAGTAGTATAAAGGGAGGGAGCACAGATACGCAGTATTTT.

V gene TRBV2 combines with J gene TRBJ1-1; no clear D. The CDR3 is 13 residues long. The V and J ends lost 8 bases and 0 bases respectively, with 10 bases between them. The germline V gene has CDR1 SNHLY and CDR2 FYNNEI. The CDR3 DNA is TGTGCCAGCGGGCAGACCTTGAACACTGAAGCTTTCTTT. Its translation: CASGQTLNTEAFF.

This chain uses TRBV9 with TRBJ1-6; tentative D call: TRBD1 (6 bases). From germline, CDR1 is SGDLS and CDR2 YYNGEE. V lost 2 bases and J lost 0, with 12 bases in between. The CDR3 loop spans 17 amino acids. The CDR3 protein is CASSVDSSSSYNSPLHF. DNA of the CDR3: TGTGCCAGCAGCGTGGACAGCTCCAGCTCCTATAATTCACCCCTCCACTTT.